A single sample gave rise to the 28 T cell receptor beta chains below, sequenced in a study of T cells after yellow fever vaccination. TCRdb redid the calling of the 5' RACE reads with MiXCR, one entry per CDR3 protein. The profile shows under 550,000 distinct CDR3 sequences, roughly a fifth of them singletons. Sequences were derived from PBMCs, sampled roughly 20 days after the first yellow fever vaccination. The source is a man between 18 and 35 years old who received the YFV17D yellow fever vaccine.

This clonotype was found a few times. For the CDR3, the DNA is TGCGCCAGCAGCACCCCAGGGGGCCTGAACACTGAAGCTTTCTTT. Translating gives CASSTPGGLNTEAFF. This sequence joins TRBV5-1 and TRBJ1-1; 8 bases fit TRBD1. Germline values: CDR1 SGHRS, CDR2 YFSETQ. This CDR3 is built from 15 residues. V gave up 4 bases and J gave up 0 bases; unmatched junction bases: 5. The full variable domain, rest sourced from reference TRBV5-1 and TRBJ1-1, is KAGVTQTPRYLIKTRGQQVTLSCSPISGHRSVSWYQQTPGQGLQFLFEYFSETQRNKGNFPGRFSGRQFSNSRSEMNVSTLELGDSALYLCASSTPGGLNTEAFFGQGTRLTVV.

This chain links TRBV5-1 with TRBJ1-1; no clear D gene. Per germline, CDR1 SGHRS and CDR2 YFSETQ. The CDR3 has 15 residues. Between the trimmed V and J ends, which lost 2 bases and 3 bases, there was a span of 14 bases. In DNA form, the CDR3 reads TGCGCCAGCAGCTTAAGGGATTCCGCGTACACTGAAGCTTTCTTT. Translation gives CASSLRDSAYTEAFF.

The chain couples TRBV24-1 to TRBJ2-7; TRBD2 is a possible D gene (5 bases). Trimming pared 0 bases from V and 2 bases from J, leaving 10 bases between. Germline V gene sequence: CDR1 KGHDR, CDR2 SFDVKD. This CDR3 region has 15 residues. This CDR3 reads CATSDLQTGTYEQYV. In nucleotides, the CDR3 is TGTGCCACCAGTGATTTGCAGACGGGGACCTACGAGCAGTACGTC.

The DNA of the CDR3 is TGTGCCAGCAGACAGGGTGCGGCTCGGGCTTTCTTT. This sequence encodes CASRQGAARAFF. The rearrangement joins TRBV3-1 to TRBJ1-1, with TRBD1 as a possible D gene (6 bases). Germline V gene lookup returns CDR1 LGHDT and CDR2 YNNKEL (reference sequence). The CDR3 loop spans 12 amino acids. V lost 6 bases, J lost 11 bases, and 16 bases lay in between.

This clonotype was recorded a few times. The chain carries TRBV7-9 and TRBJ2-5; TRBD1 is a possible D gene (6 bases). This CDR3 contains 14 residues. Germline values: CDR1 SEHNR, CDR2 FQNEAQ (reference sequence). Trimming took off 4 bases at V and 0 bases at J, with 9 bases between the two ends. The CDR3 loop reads CASSSGQYQETQYF. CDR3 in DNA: TGTGCCAGCAGCTCCGGACAGTACCAAGAGACCCAGTACTTC.

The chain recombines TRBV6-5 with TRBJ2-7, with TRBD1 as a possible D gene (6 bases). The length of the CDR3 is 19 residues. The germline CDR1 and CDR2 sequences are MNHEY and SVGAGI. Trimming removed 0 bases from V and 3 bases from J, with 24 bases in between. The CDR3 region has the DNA TGTGCCAGCAGTTACTCCACAGGGACACCGTCCCTCTACGTCTACGAGCAGTACGTC. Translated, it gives CASSYSTGTPSLYVYEQYV.

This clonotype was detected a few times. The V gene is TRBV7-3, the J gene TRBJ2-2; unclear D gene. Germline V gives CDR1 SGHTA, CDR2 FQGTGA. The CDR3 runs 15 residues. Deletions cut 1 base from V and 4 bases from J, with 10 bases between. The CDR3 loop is CASSLNPAGTGELFF. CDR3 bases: TGTGCCAGCAGCTTAAACCCCGCCGGCACCGGGGAGCTGTTTTTT.

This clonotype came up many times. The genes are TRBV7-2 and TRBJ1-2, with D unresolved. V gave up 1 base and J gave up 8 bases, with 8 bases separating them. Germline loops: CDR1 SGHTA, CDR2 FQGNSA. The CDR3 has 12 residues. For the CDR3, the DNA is TGTGCCAGCAGCTTAGGCGGAGGGGGCTACACCTTC. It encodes CASSLGGGGYTF.

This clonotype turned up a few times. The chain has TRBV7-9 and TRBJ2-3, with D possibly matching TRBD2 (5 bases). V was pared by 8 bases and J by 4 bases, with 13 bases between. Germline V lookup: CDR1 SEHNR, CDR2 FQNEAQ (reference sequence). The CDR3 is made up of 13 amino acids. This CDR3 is CASVRGAADTQYF. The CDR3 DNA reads TGTGCCAGCGTCCGGGGTGCCGCAGATACGCAGTATTTT.

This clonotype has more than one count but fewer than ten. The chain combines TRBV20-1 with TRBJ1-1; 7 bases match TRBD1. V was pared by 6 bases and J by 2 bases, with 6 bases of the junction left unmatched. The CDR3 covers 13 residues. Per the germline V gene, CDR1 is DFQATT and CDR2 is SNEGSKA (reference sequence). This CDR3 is CSATGGGNTEAFF. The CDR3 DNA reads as TGCAGTGCCACAGGAGGGGGCAACACTGAAGCTTTCTTT.

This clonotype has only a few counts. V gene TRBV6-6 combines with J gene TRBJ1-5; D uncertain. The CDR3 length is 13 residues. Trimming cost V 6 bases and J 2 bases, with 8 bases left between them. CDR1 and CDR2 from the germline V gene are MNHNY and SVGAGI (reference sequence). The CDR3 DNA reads TGTGCCAGCAGGTCCGGGGGCAATCAGCCCCAGCATTTT. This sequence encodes CASRSGGNQPQHF.

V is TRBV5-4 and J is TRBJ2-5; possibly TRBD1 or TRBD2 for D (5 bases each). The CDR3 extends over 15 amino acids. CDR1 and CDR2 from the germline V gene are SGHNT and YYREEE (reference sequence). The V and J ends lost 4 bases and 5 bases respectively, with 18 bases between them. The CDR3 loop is CASSPGPVPSETQYF. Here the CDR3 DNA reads TGTGCCAGCAGCCCGGGGCCGGTACCGTCGGAGACCCAGTACTTC.

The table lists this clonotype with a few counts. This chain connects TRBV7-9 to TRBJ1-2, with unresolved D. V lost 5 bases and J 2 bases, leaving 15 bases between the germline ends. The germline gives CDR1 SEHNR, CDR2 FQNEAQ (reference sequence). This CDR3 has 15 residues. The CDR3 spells CASSTSGRSNYGYTF. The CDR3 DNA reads TGTGCCAGCAGCACCTCCGGGCGATCGAACTATGGCTACACCTTC.

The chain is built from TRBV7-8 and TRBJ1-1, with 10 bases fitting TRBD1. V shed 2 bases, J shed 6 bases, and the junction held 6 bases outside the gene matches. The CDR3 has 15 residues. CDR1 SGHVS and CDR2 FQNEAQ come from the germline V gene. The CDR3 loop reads CASSLRQGADSEAFF. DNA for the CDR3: TGTGCCAGCAGCTTAAGACAGGGGGCGGACTCTGAAGCTTTCTTT.

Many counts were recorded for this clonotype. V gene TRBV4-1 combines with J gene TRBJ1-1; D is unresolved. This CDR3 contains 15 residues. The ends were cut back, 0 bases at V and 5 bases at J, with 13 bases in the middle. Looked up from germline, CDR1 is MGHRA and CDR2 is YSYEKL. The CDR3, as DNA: TGCGCCAGCAGCCAAGAAGTGGCAGGTGGGACTGAAGCTTTCTTT. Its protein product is CASSQEVAGGTEAFF.

The CDR3 bases are TGTGCCAGCAGCTCCTTCACAGGGGTTGACGAGCAGTTCTTC. Residues: CASSSFTGVDEQFF. J is TRBJ2-1 and V is TRBV11-2; the match to TRBD1 covers 7 bases. The CDR3 is 14 residues long. Germline V gene sequence: CDR1 SGHAT, CDR2 FQNNGV. V was pared by 4 bases and J by 10 bases, with 10 bases of the junction left unmatched.

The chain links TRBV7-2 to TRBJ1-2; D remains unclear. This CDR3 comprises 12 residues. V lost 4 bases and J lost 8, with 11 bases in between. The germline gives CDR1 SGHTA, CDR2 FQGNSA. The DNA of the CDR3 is TGTGCCAGCAGCTGGGAATTTGACGGCTACACCTTC. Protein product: CASSWEFDGYTF.

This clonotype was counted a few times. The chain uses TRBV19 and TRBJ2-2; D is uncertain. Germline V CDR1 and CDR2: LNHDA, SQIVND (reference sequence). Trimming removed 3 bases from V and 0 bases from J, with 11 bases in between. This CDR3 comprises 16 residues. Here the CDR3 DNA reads TGTGCCAGTAGTATTGTCTCTCCTGCGAACACCGGGGAGCTGTTTTTT. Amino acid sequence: CASSIVSPANTGELFF.

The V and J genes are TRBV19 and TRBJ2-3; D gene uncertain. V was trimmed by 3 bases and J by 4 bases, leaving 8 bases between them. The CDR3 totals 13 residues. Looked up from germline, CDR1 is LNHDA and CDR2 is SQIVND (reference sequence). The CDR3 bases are TGTGCCAGTAGTATGGTTGGAGCAGATACGCAGTATTTT. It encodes CASSMVGADTQYF.

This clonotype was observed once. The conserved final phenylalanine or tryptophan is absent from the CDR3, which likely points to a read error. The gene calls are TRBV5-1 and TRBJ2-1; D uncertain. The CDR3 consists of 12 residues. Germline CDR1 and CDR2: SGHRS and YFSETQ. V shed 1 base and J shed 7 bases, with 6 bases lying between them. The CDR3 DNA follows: TGCGCCAGCAGCTTGTTCGAGAATGAGCAGTTCCTC. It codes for CASSLFENEQFL.

The chain's CDR3 is CASSQWRVPETQYF. For the CDR3, the DNA is TGTGCCAGCAGCCAGTGGAGGGTCCCAGAGACCCAGTACTTC. V and J are TRBV14 and TRBJ2-5, with D possibly TRBD2 on 6 matching bases. Trimming left V 3 bases short and J 4 bases short, with 12 bases between. Germline lookup yields CDR1 SGHDN and CDR2 FVKESK. The CDR3 sequence is 14 residues long.

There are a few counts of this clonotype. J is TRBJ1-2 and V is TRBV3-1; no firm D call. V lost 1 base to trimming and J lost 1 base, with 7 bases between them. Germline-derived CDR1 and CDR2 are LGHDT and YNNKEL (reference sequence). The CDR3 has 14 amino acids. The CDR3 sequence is CASSQGNSNYGYTF. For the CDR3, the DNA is TGTGCCAGCAGCCAAGGGAACAGTAACTATGGCTACACCTTC. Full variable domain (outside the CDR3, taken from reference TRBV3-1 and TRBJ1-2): DTAVSQTPKYLVTQMGNDKSIKCEQNLGHDTMYWYKQDSKKFLKIMFSYNNKELIINETVPNRFSPKSPDKAHLNLHINSLELGDSAVYFCASSQGNSNYGYTFGSGTRLTVV.

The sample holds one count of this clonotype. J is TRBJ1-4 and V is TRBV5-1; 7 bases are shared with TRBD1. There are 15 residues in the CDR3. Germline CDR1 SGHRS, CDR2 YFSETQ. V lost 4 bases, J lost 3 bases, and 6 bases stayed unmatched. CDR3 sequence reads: CASSGTGAPNEKLFF. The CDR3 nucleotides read TGCGCCAGCAGCGGCACAGGGGCCCCTAATGAAAAACTGTTTTTT.

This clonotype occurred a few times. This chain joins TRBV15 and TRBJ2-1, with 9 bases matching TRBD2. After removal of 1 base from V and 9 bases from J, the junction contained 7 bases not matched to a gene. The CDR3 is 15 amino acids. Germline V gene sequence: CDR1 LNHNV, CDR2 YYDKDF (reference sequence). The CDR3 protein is CATSRVVAGVGEQFF. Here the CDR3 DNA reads TGTGCCACCAGCAGAGTGGTAGCGGGGGTCGGTGAGCAGTTCTTC.

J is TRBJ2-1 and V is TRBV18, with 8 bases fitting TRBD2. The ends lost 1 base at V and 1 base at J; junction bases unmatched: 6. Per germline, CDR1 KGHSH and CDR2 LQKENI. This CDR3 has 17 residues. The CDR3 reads CASSPRPAGVSYNEQFF. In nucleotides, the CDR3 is TGTGCCAGCTCACCACGCCCAGCGGGGGTGTCCTACAATGAGCAGTTCTTC.

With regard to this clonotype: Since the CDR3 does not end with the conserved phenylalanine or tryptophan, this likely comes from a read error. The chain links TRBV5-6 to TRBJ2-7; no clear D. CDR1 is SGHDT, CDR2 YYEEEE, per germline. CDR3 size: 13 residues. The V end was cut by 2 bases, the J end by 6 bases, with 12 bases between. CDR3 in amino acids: CASSFVGSSEQYS. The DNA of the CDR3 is TGTGCCAGCAGCTTTGTAGGCAGTTCCGAGCAGTACTCC.

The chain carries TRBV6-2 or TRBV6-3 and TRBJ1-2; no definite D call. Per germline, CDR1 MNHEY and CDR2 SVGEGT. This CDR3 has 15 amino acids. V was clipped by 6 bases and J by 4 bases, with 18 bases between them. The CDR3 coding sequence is TGTGCCAGCAGCCCTACTCTATCCACCAGCTATGGCTACACCTTC. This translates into CASSPTLSTSYGYTF.

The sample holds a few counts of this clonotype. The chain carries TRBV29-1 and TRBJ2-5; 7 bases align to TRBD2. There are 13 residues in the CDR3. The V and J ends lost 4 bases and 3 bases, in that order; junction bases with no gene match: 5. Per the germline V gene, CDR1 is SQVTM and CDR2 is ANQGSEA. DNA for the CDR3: TGCAGCGTTGTTGCGAGCGGGGAAGAGACCCAGTACTTC. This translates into CSVVASGEETQYF.